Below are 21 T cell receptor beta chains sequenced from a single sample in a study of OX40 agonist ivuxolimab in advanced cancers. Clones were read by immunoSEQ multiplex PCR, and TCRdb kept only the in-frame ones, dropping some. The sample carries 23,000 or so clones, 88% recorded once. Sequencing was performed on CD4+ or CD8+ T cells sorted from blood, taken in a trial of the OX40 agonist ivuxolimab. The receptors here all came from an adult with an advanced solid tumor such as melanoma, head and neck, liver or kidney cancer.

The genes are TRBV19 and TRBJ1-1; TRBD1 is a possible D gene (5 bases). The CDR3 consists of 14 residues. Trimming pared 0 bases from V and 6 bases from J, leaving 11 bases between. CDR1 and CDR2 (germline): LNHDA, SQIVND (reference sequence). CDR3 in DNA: TGTGCCAGTAGTATAGACAGGGAAATCGCTGAAGCTTTCTTT. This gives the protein CASSIDREIAEAFF.

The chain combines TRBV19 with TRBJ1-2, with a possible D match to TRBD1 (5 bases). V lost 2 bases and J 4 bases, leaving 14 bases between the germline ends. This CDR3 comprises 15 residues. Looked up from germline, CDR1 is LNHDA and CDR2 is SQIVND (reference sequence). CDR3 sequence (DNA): TGTGCCAGTAGTATAACCAGGGTCGGGTTCTATGGCTACACCTTC. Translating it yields CASSITRVGFYGYTF.

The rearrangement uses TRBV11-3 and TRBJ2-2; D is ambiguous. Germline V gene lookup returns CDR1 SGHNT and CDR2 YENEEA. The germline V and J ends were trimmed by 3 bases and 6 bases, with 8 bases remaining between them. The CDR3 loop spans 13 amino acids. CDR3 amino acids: CASSLGIAGELFF. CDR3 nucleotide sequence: TGTGCCAGCAGCTTGGGTATCGCCGGGGAGCTGTTTTTT.

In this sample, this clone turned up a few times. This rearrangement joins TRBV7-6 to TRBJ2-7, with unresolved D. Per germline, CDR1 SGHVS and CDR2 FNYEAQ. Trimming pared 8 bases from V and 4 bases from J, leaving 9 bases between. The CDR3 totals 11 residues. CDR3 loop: CASVTGYEQYF. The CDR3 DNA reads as TGTGCCAGCGTGACCGGATACGAGCAGTACTTC.

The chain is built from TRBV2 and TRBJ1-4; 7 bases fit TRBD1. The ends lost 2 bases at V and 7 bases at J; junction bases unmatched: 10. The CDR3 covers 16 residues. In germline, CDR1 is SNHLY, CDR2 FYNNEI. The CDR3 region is CASSERWAGGGEKLFF. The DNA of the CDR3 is TGTGCCAGCAGTGAAAGGTGGGCAGGGGGGGGTGAAAAACTGTTTTTT.

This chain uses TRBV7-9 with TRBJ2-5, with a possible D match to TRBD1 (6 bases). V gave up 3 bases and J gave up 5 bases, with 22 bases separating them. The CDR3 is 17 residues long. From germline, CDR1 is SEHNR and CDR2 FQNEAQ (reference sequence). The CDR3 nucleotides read TGTGCCAGCAGCTTTACCGCCCGAACCAACAGGGAGGAGACCCAGTACTTC. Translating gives CASSFTARTNREETQYF.

The CDR3 sequence is CASSLWTTNTGELFF. In DNA form, the CDR3 reads TGTGCCAGCAGCTTGTGGACTACGAACACCGGGGAGCTGTTTTTT. The rearrangement links TRBV5-6 to TRBJ2-2, with D possibly matching TRBD2 (6 bases). This CDR3 has 15 amino acids. Between the trimmed V and J ends, which lost 1 base and 0 bases, there was a span of 7 bases. From germline, CDR1 is SGHDT and CDR2 YYEEEE.

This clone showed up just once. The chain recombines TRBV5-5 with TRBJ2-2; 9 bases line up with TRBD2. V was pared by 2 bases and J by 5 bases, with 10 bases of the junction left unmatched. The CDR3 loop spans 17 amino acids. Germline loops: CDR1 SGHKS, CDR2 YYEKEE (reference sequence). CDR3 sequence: CASSLLIAGVSTGELFF. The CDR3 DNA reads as TGTGCCAGCAGCTTACTGATAGCGGGAGTTTCGACCGGGGAGCTGTTTTTT.

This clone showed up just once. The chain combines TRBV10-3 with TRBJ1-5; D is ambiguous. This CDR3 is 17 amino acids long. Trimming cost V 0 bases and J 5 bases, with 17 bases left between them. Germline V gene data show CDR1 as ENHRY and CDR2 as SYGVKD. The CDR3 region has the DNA TGTGCCATCAGTGAGTCGAGCGGGAGGGCCCCCCATCAGCCCCAGCATTTT. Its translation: CAISESSGRAPHQPQHF.

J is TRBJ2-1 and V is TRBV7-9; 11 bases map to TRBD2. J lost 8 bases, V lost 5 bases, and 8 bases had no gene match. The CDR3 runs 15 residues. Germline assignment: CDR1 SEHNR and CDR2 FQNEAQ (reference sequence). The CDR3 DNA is TGTGCCAGCAGCCCCCGACTAGCGGGACTGCATGAGCAGTTCTTC. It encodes CASSPRLAGLHEQFF.

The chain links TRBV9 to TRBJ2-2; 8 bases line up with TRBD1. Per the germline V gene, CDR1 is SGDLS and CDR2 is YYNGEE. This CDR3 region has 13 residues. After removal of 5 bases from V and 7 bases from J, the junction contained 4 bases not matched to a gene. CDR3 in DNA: TGTGCCAGCAGGGACAGGGCCGGCGGGGAGCTGTTTTTT. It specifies CASRDRAGGELFF.

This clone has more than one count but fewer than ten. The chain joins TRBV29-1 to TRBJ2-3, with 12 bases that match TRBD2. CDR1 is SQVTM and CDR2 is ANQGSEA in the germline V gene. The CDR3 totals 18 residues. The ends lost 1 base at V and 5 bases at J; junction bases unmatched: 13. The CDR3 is CSVEGPVLAGGPGDTQYF. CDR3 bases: TGCAGCGTTGAAGGGCCAGTCCTAGCGGGAGGGCCTGGAGATACGCAGTATTTT.

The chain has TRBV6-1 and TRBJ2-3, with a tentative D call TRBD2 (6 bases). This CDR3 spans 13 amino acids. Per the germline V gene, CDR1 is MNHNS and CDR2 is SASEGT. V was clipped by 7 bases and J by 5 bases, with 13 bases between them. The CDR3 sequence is CASIGLTEDTQYF. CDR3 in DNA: TGTGCCAGCATTGGACTAACGGAAGATACGCAGTATTTT.

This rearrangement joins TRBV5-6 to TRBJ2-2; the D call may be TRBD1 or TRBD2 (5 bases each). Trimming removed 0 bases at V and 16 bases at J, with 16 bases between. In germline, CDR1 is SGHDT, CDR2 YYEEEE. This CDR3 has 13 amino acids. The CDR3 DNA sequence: TGTGCCAGCAGCTTGGACCGGTTGATGGGGGAGTTTTTT. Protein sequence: CASSLDRLMGEFF.

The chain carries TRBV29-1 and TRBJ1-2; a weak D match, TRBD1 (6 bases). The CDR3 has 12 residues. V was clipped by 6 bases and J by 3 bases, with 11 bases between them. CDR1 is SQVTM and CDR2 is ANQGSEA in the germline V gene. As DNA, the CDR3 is TGCAGCGTCTCGACAGGCTACTATGGCTACACCTTC. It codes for CSVSTGYYGYTF.

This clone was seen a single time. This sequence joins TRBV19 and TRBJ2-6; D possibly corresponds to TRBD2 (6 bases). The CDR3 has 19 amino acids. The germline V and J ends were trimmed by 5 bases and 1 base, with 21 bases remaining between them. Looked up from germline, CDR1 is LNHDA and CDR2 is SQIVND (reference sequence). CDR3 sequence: CASSGTTGTDYSGANVLTF. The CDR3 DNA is TGTGCCAGTAGTGGGACCACCGGGACTGATTATTCTGGGGCCAACGTCCTGACTTTC. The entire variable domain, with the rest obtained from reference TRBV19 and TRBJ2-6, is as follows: DGGITQSPKYLFRKEGQNVTLSCEQNLNHDAMYWYRQDPGQGLRLIYYSQIVNDFQKGDIAEGYSVSREKKESFPLTVTSAQKNPTAFYLCASSGTTGTDYSGANVLTFGAGSRLTVL.

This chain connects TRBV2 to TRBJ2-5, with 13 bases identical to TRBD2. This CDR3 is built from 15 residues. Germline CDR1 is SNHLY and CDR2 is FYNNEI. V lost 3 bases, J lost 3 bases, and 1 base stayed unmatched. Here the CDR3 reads CASSEGTSGKETQYF. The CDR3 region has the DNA TGTGCCAGCAGTGAGGGGACTAGCGGGAAAGAGACCCAGTACTTC.

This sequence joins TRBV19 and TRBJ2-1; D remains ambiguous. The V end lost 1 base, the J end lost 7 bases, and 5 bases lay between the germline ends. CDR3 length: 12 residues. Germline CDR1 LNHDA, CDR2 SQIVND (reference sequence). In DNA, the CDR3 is TGTGCCAGTAGTATAGTCGGGAATGAGCAGTTCTTC. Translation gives CASSIVGNEQFF.

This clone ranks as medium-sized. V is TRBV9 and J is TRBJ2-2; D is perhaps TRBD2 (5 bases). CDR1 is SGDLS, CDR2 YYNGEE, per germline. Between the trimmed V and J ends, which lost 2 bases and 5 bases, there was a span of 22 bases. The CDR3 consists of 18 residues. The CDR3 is CASSVNRRVTKGTGELFF. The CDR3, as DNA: TGTGCCAGCAGCGTTAATAGGCGGGTAACGAAAGGAACCGGGGAGCTGTTTTTT.

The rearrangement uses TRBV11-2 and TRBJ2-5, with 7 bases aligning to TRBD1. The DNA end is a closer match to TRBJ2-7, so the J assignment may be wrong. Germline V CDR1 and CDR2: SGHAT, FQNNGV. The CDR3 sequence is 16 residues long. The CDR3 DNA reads TGTGCCAGCAGCTTAGGGGCCGGGACAGCCCCCTACGAGCAGTACTTC. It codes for CASSLGAGTAPYEQYF.

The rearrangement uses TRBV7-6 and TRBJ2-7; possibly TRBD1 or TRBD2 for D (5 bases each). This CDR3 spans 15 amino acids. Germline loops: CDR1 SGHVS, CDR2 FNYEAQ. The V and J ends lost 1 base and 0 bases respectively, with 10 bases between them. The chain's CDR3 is CASSLGAGASYEQYF. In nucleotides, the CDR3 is TGTGCCAGCAGCTTAGGTGCCGGGGCCTCCTACGAGCAGTACTTC. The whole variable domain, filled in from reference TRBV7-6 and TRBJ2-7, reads GAGVSQSPRYKVTKRGQDVALRCDPISGHVSLYWYRQALGQGPEFLTYFNYEAQQDKSGLPNDRFSAERPEGSISTLTIQRTEQRDSAMYRCASSLGAGASYEQYFGPGTRLTVT.